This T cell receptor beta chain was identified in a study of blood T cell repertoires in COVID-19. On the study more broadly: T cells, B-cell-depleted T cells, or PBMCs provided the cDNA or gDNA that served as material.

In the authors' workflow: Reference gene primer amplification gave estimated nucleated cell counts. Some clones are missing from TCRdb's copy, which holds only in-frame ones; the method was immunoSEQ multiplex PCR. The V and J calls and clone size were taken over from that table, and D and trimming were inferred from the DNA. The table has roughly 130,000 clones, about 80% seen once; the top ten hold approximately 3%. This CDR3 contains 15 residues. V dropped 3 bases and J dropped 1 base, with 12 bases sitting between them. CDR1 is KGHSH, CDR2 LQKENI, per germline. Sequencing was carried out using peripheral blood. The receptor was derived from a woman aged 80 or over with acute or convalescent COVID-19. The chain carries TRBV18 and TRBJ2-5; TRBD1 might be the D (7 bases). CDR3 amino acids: CASSPQGGLQETQYF. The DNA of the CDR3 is TGTGCCAGCTCACCCCAGGGGGGCCTCCAAGAGACCCAGTACTTC.